The T cell receptor (beta chain) described here comes from a study of cytomegalovirus exposure and HLA in healthy donors. Study as a whole: Most donors, 81% of some 400 genotyped, fell in the Caucasian-associated ancestry cluster. Study findings and constraints: Researchers counted 164 TCR beta chains as cytomegalovirus-associated. Many donors carried some public TCRs, although rarity characterized most TCR sequences.

Per germline, CDR1 MNHEY and CDR2 SVGAGI. Deletions cut 8 bases from V and 3 bases from J, with 12 bases between. CDR3 size: 13 residues. A multiplex PCR was run with 60 Vbeta primers and 13 Jbeta primers. TCRdb keeps only in-frame clones here, not all; method: immunoSEQ multiplex PCR. The sample table includes about 140,000 clones. Notes on this clone: Antigen: not known.

The specimen sequenced was PBMCs. This clonotype was obtained from a male donor in good health and CMV-seronegative. This chain links TRBV6-5 with TRBJ2-3; D may be TRBD1 (6 bases). For the CDR3, the DNA is TGTGCCAGCGGGGGACATAGGACAGATACGCAGTATTTT. Translated, it gives CASGGHRTDTQYF.